One and the same sample provided the 5 T cell receptor beta chains below, sequenced in a study of PD-1 blockade in classical Hodgkin lymphoma. Clones were sequenced by immunoSEQ multiplex PCR, and TCRdb holds only the in-frame ones, with some missing. In the table there are about 64,000 clones, 91% of which are singletons. Time point: cycle 4 day 1 (C4D1), after more than five weeks of nivolumab. Every single patient, without exception, relapsed after autologous stem cell transplantation, and brentuximab vedotin exposure varied. The sample here was peripheral blood mononuclear cells (PBMCs), taken before the fourth cycle of nivolumab. These receptors were collected from a human donor with classical Hodgkin lymphoma.

The CDR3 loop reads CASSYSTDTQYF. In nucleotides, the CDR3 is TGTGCCAGCAGTTATAGCACAGATACGCAGTATTTT. This chain connects TRBV2 to TRBJ2-3; D gene unclear. Per germline, CDR1 SNHLY and CDR2 FYNNEI. Trimming stripped 5 bases from V and 0 bases from J, with 3 bases between. CDR3 length: 12 amino acids.

The sample holds one count of this clone. The chain combines TRBV6-1 with TRBJ1-2; TRBD1 aligns across 7 bases. The CDR3 runs 13 residues. In germline, CDR1 is MNHNS, CDR2 SASEGT. V gave up 5 bases and J gave up 7 bases; unmatched junction bases: 7. CDR3 in amino acids: CASSSDRVFGYTF. The CDR3 nucleotides read TGTGCCAGCAGTTCAGACAGGGTTTTTGGCTACACCTTC.

This clone was picked up one time. This rearrangement joins TRBV5-1 to TRBJ2-1; perhaps TRBD1 as D (7 bases). This CDR3 is built from 17 residues. Germline loops: CDR1 SGHRS, CDR2 YFSETQ. The V end was cut by 0 bases, the J end by 9 bases, with 22 bases between. CDR3 amino acids: CASSLEITGDSPVEQFF. The CDR3 bases are TGCGCCAGCAGCTTGGAAATCACAGGGGACTCGCCAGTTGAGCAGTTCTTC. The full variable domain, its missing parts supplied by reference TRBV5-1 and TRBJ2-1, is KAGVTQTPRYLIKTRGQQVTLSCSPISGHRSVSWYQQTPGQGLQFLFEYFSETQRNKGNFPGRFSGRQFSNSRSEMNVSTLELGDSALYLCASSLEITGDSPVEQFFGPGTRLTVL.

The chain joins TRBV30 to TRBJ2-7; D is perhaps TRBD1 (5 bases). Germline lookup yields CDR1 GTSNPN and CDR2 SVGIG (reference sequence). V lost 2 bases and J 2 bases, leaving 13 bases between the germline ends. The CDR3 runs to 14 residues. The CDR3 DNA reads as TGTGCCTGGAGTATGGGGCTCGAGCCCTACGAGCAGTACTTC. Translated: CAWSMGLEPYEQYF.

This chain joins TRBV27 and TRBJ2-2, with a weak D call TRBD1 (5 bases). Trimming shortened V by 5 bases and J by 3 bases, and 7 bases separated the two germline ends. The CDR3 length is 13 residues. From germline, CDR1 is MNHEY and CDR2 SMNVEV (reference sequence). For the CDR3, the DNA is TGTGCCAGCAGTCAGGGCTACACCGGGGAGCTGTTTTTT. Translation gives CASSQGYTGELFF.